These 16 T cell receptor beta chains were sequenced from one sample in a study of Graves' ophthalmopathy and Graves' hyperthyroidism (dated by TCRdb to 2017 to 2018). The sequencer was an Illumina HiSeq 2000. For repertoire sequencing, the TCR beta CDR3 regions were amplified from RNA transcripts. A first-round RT-PCR used HTBI primers with the Qiagen OneStep RT-PCR kit, followed by a second-round multiplex PCR, size selection and purification. TCRdb itself trimmed the public reads at Q25 with fastp, ran MiXCR and retained productive beta chains. Under each unique CDR3 protein, matching rows form one entry showing the most common genes and DNA. Here the sample has almost 750,000 distinct CDR3 sequences; roughly two fifths occur a single time. The ten largest make up around 40% of the sample. The sample was peripheral blood. These receptors were collected from an adult man with Graves' ophthalmopathy.

This clonotype was recorded many times. The chain links TRBV10-3 to TRBJ2-7; D call uncertain. CDR3 length: 13 amino acids. Deletions cut 0 bases from V and 6 bases from J, with 9 bases between. Looked up from germline, CDR1 is ENHRY and CDR2 is SYGVKD. This CDR3 is CAISESWGSEQYF. In DNA form, the CDR3 reads TGTGCCATCAGTGAGTCGTGGGGTTCCGAGCAGTACTTC.

V is TRBV4-3 and J is TRBJ1-1; D gene ambiguous. The germline V and J ends were trimmed by 0 bases and 11 bases, with 16 bases remaining between them. Germline CDR1 is LGHNA and CDR2 is YSLEER. The CDR3 spans 14 residues. The DNA of the CDR3 is TGCGCCAGCAGCCAAGATCTACCACGTGGTGGGGCTTTCTTT. This codes for CASSQDLPRGGAFF.

The chain couples TRBV10-3 to TRBJ1-2; perhaps TRBD1 as D (5 bases). The V end was cut by 10 bases, the J end by 0 bases, with 15 bases between. Germline values: CDR1 ENHRY, CDR2 SYGVKD. This CDR3 spans 14 amino acids. The chain's CDR3 is CASSRDPPNYGYTF. The CDR3 nucleotides read TGTGCCAGCAGCAGGGACCCACCTAACTATGGCTACACCTTC.

The sample holds a few counts of this clonotype. The gene calls are TRBV4-1 and TRBJ1-4, with D possibly TRBD1 on 6 matching bases. Germline values: CDR1 MGHRA, CDR2 YSYEKL. The ends were cut back, 1 base at V and 8 bases at J, with 14 bases in the middle. The CDR3 spans 15 residues. The CDR3 spells CASSQAGQSDEKLFF. The CDR3 DNA reads TGCGCCAGCAGCCAAGCCGGACAGTCAGACGAAAAACTGTTTTTT.

This clonotype was counted between two and nine times. The chain recombines TRBV20-1 with TRBJ2-5; 7 bases are shared with TRBD1. The V segment lost 3 bases and the J segment 5 bases; nucleotides outside the gene matches: 9. CDR1 and CDR2 (germline): DFQATT, SNEGSKA (reference sequence). This CDR3 has 14 residues. The CDR3 nucleotides read TGCAGTGCTAGCCCGACAGGGATCGGGGAGACCCAGTACTTC. Translation: CSASPTGIGETQYF.

This clonotype was detected many times. The V and J genes are TRBV10-2 and TRBJ1-6; D not resolved. Trimming shortened V by 3 bases and J by 4 bases, and 10 bases separated the two germline ends. The CDR3 runs 15 residues. The germline gives CDR1 WSHSY, CDR2 SAAADI. The CDR3 loop is CASSEPRQYNSPLHF. The CDR3 DNA reads TGCGCCAGCAGTGAACCACGGCAATATAATTCACCCCTCCACTTT.

This clonotype was found many times. This chain joins TRBV27 and TRBJ1-1, with a tentative D call TRBD1 (5 bases). The germline gives CDR1 MNHEY, CDR2 SMNVEV (reference sequence). Trimming took 4 bases from V and 1 from J, leaving 13 bases between them. The CDR3 has 15 residues. CDR3 in DNA: TGTGCCAGCAGTTCCCAGGACACATCGAACACTGAAGCTTTCTTT. Protein sequence: CASSSQDTSNTEAFF.

This clonotype was detected many times. The chain uses TRBV7-9 and TRBJ2-7, with D tentatively TRBD2 (7 bases). V shed 7 bases and J shed 5 bases, with 18 bases lying between them. The CDR3 consists of 14 residues. Germline V gives CDR1 SEHNR, CDR2 FQNEAQ (reference sequence). CDR3: CASTKGGGEDEQYF. CDR3 coding DNA: TGTGCCAGCACCAAAGGGGGAGGGGAGGACGAGCAGTACTTC. The variable domain in full, with the rest retrieved from reference TRBV7-9 and TRBJ2-7, is DTGVSQNPRHKITKRGQNVTFRCDPISEHNRLYWYRQTLGQGPEFLTYFQNEAQLEKSRLLSDRFSAERPKGSFSTLEIQRTEQGDSAMYLCASTKGGGEDEQYFGPGTRLTVT.

In its sample, this clonotype was seen many times. The chain couples TRBV7-9 to TRBJ2-5; 12 nucleotides match TRBD1. CDR3 length: 16 amino acids. The germline CDR1 and CDR2 sequences are SEHNR and FQNEAQ (reference sequence). The trim removed 7 bases at V and 5 bases at J, leaving 11 bases unmatched. The CDR3 coding sequence is TGTGCCAGCACCTCCGGGACAGGGGGCATGTGGGAGACCCAGTACTTC. Residues: CASTSGTGGMWETQYF.

This clonotype was recorded many times. The chain couples TRBV29-1 to TRBJ1-3; 10 bases line up with TRBD1. Germline V gene data show CDR1 as SQVTM and CDR2 as ANQGSEA. V lost 6 bases, J lost 5 bases, and 4 bases stayed unmatched. This CDR3 is built from 13 residues. As DNA, the CDR3 is TGCAGCGTACGGGGACAGGGGAGAAACACCATATATTTT. This encodes CSVRGQGRNTIYF. Supplemented by reference TRBV29-1 and TRBJ1-3, the full variable domain reads SAVISQKPSRDICQRGTSLTIQCQVDSQVTMMFWYRQQPGQSLTLIATANQGSEATYESGFVIDKFPISRPNLTFSTLTVSNMSPEDSSIYLCSVRGQGRNTIYFGEGSWLTVV.

V is TRBV29-1 and J is TRBJ1-6; D remains ambiguous. This CDR3 has 14 amino acids. Trimming stripped 4 bases from V and 7 bases from J, with 14 bases between. In germline, CDR1 is SQVTM, CDR2 ANQGSEA. In nucleotides, the CDR3 is TGCAGCGTTGCCGATGGCAAAGAAAATTCACCCCTCCACTTT. This encodes CSVADGKENSPLHF.

The chain has TRBV7-2 and TRBJ2-7, with a possible D match to TRBD2 (6 bases). The V gene lost 3 bases and the J gene lost 6 bases, with 15 bases spanning the gap. The CDR3 runs to 14 residues. Per the germline V gene, CDR1 is SGHTA and CDR2 is FQGNSA. DNA for the CDR3: TGTGCCAGCAGCTTGGGCGGGGCACGCGGCGAGCAGTACTTC. Translation: CASSLGGARGEQYF.

This clonotype was observed a handful of times. CDR3 amino acids: CASAGGRETQYF. In DNA, the CDR3 is TGTGCCTCAGCGGGGGGACGGGAGACCCAGTACTTC. The V call is TRBV19, the J call TRBJ2-5; 9 nucleotides agree with TRBD2. CDR1 and CDR2 from the germline V gene are LNHDA and SQIVND (reference sequence). The CDR3 sequence is 12 residues long. V shed 11 bases and J 5 bases; nucleotides not matched to a gene: 6.

The chain is built from TRBV7-2 and TRBJ2-5; 8 bases match TRBD1. The length of the CDR3 is 16 residues. From germline, CDR1 is SGHTA and CDR2 FQGNSA. The trim removed 5 bases at V and 2 bases at J, leaving 10 bases unmatched. CDR3 in amino acids: CASSPGQGKGQETQYF. The DNA of the CDR3 is TGTGCCAGCAGCCCCGGACAGGGAAAGGGTCAAGAGACCCAGTACTTC.

In this sample, this clonotype turned up a few times. The chain carries TRBV5-1 and TRBJ1-3; TRBD1 might be the D (5 bases). V was clipped by 4 bases and J by 3 bases, with 14 bases between them. The CDR3 consists of 15 residues. CDR1 and CDR2 (germline): SGHRS, YFSETQ. CDR3 nucleotides: TGCGCCAGCAGCCCATCACCAGGGTTTGGAAACACCATATATTTT. Translated: CASSPSPGFGNTIYF.

This clonotype was observed a handful of times. The J gene is TRBJ2-3, the V gene TRBV10-3; perhaps TRBD2 as D (5 bases). The CDR3 extends over 14 amino acids. Trimming stripped 2 bases from V and 2 bases from J, with 8 bases between. Germline CDR1 ENHRY, CDR2 SYGVKD. The CDR3 coding sequence is TGTGCCATCAGTGAGACCGGGGACACAGATACGCAGTATTTT. Amino acid sequence: CAISETGDTDTQYF.